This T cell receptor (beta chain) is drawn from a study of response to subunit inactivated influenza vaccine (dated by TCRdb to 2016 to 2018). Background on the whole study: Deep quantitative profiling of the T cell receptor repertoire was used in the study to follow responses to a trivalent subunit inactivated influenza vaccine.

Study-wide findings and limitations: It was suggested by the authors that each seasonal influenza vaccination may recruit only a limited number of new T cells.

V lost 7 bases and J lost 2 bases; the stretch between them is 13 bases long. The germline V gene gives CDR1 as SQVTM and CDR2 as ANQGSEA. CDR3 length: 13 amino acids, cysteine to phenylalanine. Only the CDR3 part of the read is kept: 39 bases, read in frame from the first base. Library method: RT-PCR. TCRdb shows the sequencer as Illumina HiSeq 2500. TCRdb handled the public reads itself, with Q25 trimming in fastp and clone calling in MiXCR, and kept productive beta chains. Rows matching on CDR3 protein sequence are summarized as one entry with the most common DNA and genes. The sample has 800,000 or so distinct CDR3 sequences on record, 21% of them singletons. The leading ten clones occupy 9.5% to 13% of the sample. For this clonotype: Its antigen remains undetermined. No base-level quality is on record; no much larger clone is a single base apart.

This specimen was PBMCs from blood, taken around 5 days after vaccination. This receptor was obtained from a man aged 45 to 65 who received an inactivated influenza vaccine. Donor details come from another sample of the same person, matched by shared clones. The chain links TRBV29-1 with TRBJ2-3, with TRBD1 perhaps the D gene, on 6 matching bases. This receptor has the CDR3 CSGRQEDTDTQYF. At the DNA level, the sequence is TGCAGCGGTAGACAGGAAGACACAGATACGCAGTATTTT.